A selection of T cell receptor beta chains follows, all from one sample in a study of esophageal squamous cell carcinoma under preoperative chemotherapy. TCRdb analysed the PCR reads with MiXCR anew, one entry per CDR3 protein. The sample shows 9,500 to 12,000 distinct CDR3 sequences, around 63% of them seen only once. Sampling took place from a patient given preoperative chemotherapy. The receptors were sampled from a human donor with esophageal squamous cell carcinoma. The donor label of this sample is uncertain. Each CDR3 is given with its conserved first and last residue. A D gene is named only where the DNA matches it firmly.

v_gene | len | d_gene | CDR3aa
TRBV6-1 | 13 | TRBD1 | CASRLTGGDEQFF
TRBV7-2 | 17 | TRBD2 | CASSLWASGAGPDTQYF
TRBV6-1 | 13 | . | CASTLDLGETQYF
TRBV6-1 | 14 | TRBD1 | CASRRDRPNTEAFF
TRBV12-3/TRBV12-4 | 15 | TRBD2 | CASTGTSGRYNEQFF
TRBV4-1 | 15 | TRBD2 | CASSQDSGTSGRTFF
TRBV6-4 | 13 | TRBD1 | CARGDRAKNTQYF
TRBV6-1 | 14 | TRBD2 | CASQLAGAGSEQYF
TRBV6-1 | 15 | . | CASSPAATSYNEQFF
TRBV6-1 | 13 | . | CASKSASKREQFF
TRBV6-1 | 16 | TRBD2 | CASSELGGRDKNTQYF
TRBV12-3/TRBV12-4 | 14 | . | CASSLGQQTGELFF
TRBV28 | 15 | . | CAGGSGGGGTDTQYF
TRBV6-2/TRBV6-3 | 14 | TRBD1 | CASSTGTEIETQYF
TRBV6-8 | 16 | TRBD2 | CASSDSGGSDKDTQYF
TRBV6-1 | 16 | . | CASAGFGGSYQETQYF
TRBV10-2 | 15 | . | CASSEYLGANNKQYF
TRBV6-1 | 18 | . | CASTMGVGRGVVYNEQFF